The present T cell receptor (beta chain) was sequenced within a study of CD8 T cells in ankylosing spondylitis. General study results and limits: A TCR beta motif made of several highly homologous variants seemed typical of ankylosing spondylitis blood. Clones linked to the disease showed a CD8+ phenotype. They occurred at relatively low frequencies in peripheral blood.

Trimming took 0 bases from V and 2 from J, leaving 17 bases between them. The CDR3 has 17 amino acids. The germline gives CDR1 DFQATT, CDR2 SNEGSKA (reference sequence). Molecular-barcoded quantitative 5'-RACE produced these TCR beta libraries. TCRdb redid the calling of the 5' RACE reads with MiXCR, one entry per CDR3 protein. The sample has 250,000 to 300,000 distinct CDR3 sequences; roughly 20% are singletons. This clonotype was found many times. The target antigen is unknown. The sequence was obtained from a male donor with ankylosing spondylitis or in good health (not recorded which). This chain joins TRBV20-1 and TRBJ1-5; TRBD1 might be the D (6 bases). Sequenced material: blood, either unsorted or a sorted T cell fraction (not recorded which). CDR3 sequence (DNA): TGCAGTGCTAGAGAGGGGACATTCGTTGATGGCAATCAGCCCCAGCATTTT. This translates into CSAREGTFVDGNQPQHF.